The 22 T cell receptor beta chains listed next were all sequenced from one sample in a study of blood T cell repertoires in COVID-19. The protocol was immunoSEQ multiplex PCR, while the TCRdb copy is restricted to in-frame clones and leaves out a portion. The sample lists 250,000 or so clones; approximately 80% were seen once. Sequencing input: PBMCs or T cells enriched from blood (not recorded which). These receptor sequences come from a man in his sixties who had recovered from COVID-19.

V usage is TRBV5-1 and J usage is TRBJ1-1; no reliable D call. Germline V gene lookup returns CDR1 SGHRS and CDR2 YFSETQ. Trimming pared 4 bases from V and 0 bases from J, leaving 13 bases between. The CDR3 contains 15 residues. In DNA form, the CDR3 reads TGCGCCAGCAGCACGGAAACCGGGATGAACACTGAAGCTTTCTTT. This translates into CASSTETGMNTEAFF.

The J gene is TRBJ2-5, the V gene TRBV7-9; tentative D call: TRBD2 (7 bases). This CDR3 contains 16 residues. The germline CDR1 and CDR2 sequences are SEHNR and FQNEAQ (reference sequence). Trimming pared 3 bases from V and 5 bases from J, leaving 19 bases between. The CDR3 protein is CASSFGGTPDRETQYF. The CDR3 region has the DNA TGTGCCAGCAGCTTCGGGGGGACACCCGACCGGGAGACCCAGTACTTC.

The count of this clone is one. The rearrangement joins TRBV27 to TRBJ1-1; tentatively, D is TRBD1 (5 bases). V lost 5 bases to trimming and J lost 5 bases, with 18 bases between them. CDR1 and CDR2 (germline): MNHEY, SMNVEV (reference sequence). This CDR3 is 15 amino acids long. Here the CDR3 reads CASSRNGATGTEAFF. CDR3 nucleotide sequence: TGTGCCAGCAGTCGAAATGGGGCGACTGGGACTGAAGCTTTCTTT.

The chain links TRBV7-9 to TRBJ1-2; D is unresolved. CDR1 is SEHNR and CDR2 is FQNEAQ in the germline V gene (reference sequence). V shed 2 bases and J shed 10 bases, with 20 bases lying between them. There are 15 residues in the CDR3. The CDR3 here is CASSLLTPRRPSYTF. The CDR3, as DNA: TGTGCCAGCAGCTTATTGACACCCCGGCGCCCCTCCTACACCTTC.

The chain combines TRBV4-3 with TRBJ1-6; 10 bases fit TRBD1. The CDR3 covers 17 residues. Trimming cost V 3 bases and J 8 bases; bases outside gene matches: 10. CDR1 and CDR2 (germline): LGHNA, YSLEER. This chain's CDR3 is CASSQEYRDRGHSPLHF. Written as DNA, the CDR3 is TGCGCCAGCAGCCAGGAATACCGGGACAGGGGACATTCACCCCTCCACTTT.

This clone appeared once. CDR3 amino acids: CASGRDREKNIQYF. The CDR3 bases are TGTGCCAGCGGCCGGGACAGGGAGAAAAACATTCAGTACTTC. The V and J genes are TRBV27 and TRBJ2-4; 9 nucleotides agree with TRBD1. From germline, CDR1 is MNHEY and CDR2 SMNVEV (reference sequence). The CDR3 loop spans 14 amino acids. Trimming cost V 8 bases and J 4 bases; bases outside gene matches: 6.

The genes are TRBV11-3 and TRBJ1-1; 8 nucleotides agree with TRBD1. Germline-derived CDR1 and CDR2 are SGHNT and YENEEA. With 3 bases clipped from V and 1 base from J, the junction kept 1 base outside the gene matches. The CDR3 covers 14 residues. This chain's CDR3 is CASSLDRENTEAFF. CDR3 DNA sequence: TGTGCCAGCAGCTTGGACAGGGAGAACACTGAAGCTTTCTTT.

The chain recombines TRBV15 with TRBJ2-1; TRBD2 matches 8 bases. Germline V gives CDR1 LNHNV, CDR2 YYDKDF (reference sequence). The CDR3 is 14 amino acids. V was clipped by 8 bases and J by 5 bases; unmatched bases: 8. CDR3 region: CATAGTSYNNEQFF. CDR3 nucleotides: TGTGCCACCGCCGGGACTAGTTACAACAATGAGCAGTTCTTC.

This chain joins TRBV19 and TRBJ2-2; possibly TRBD1 for D (6 bases). Germline V gene lookup returns CDR1 LNHDA and CDR2 SQIVND (reference sequence). The V end was cut by 4 bases, the J end by 4 bases, with 16 bases between. This CDR3 comprises 16 residues. CDR3 nucleotide sequence: TGTGCCAGTAGTACCGAGGGACAAGGGGGCACCGGGGAGCTGTTTTTT. Its translation is CASSTEGQGGTGELFF.

V and J are TRBV11-3 and TRBJ2-5; a possible D gene is TRBD2 (5 bases). V dropped 5 bases and J dropped 4 bases, with 8 bases sitting between them. Germline V CDR1 and CDR2: SGHNT, YENEEA. CDR3 length equals 12 residues. CDR3 coding DNA: TGTGCCAGCAGCACACTAGGAGAGACCCAGTACTTC. This gives the protein CASSTLGETQYF.

The rearrangement uses TRBV4-3 and TRBJ1-6; D is possibly TRBD1 (6 bases). With 2 bases removed from V and 6 bases from J, the gap between germline ends came to 14 bases. The CDR3 spans 16 residues. Germline loops: CDR1 LGHNA, CDR2 YSLEER. In DNA, the CDR3 is TGCGCCAGCAGCCAATTAACAGGGTTACTTAATTCACCCCTCCACTTT. It yields the protein CASSQLTGLLNSPLHF.

This clone has a handful of counts. Other DNA sequences in the same sample also yield this CDR3. The V call is TRBV5-6, the J call TRBJ2-5; 7 nucleotides agree with TRBD1. The V gene's germline CDR1 is SGHDT and CDR2 YYEEEE. Losses at the gene ends were 4 bases for V and 5 bases for J; bases not matched to a gene: 8. This CDR3 contains 14 residues. The CDR3 nucleotides read TGTGCCAGCAGCAGGACAGGACCCGGGGAGACCCAGTACTTC. Translating it yields CASSRTGPGETQYF.

V gene TRBV11-3 combines with J gene TRBJ1-3, with D perhaps TRBD1 (6 bases). V dropped 4 bases and J dropped 4 bases, with 14 bases sitting between them. Germline CDR1 and CDR2: SGHNT and YENEEA. This CDR3 spans 15 amino acids. The CDR3 DNA follows: TGTGCCAGCAGCTCCCTCAGGGGAGAAGGAAACACCATATATTTT. Amino acid sequence: CASSSLRGEGNTIYF.

This clone was found a few times. The rearrangement joins TRBV5-1 to TRBJ1-1, with unresolved D. Germline V gene lookup returns CDR1 SGHRS and CDR2 YFSETQ. The ends were cut back, 7 bases at V and 1 base at J, with 17 bases in the middle. This CDR3 is 15 amino acids long. Written as DNA, the CDR3 is TGCGCCAGCGCACGGCGGCCCCTCCAGAACACTGAAGCTTTCTTT. Protein: CASARRPLQNTEAFF.

This clone occurred a few times. V and J are TRBV14 and TRBJ1-1; D gene ambiguous. Between the trimmed V and J ends, which lost 4 bases and 7 bases, there was a span of 10 bases. This CDR3 region has 12 residues. Germline V gene data show CDR1 as SGHDN and CDR2 as FVKESK. CDR3 bases: TGTGCCAGCAGCCGGCGGGAGGGTGAAGCTTTCTTT. Its translation is CASSRREGEAFF.

The chain links TRBV2 to TRBJ2-1, with 9 nucleotides matching TRBD1. Germline CDR1 reads SNHLY; CDR2 reads FYNNEI. Trimming took 9 bases from V and 5 from J; bases not matched to a gene: 8. This CDR3 comprises 14 residues. The CDR3 region is CASPGTGSNNEQFF. The CDR3 coding sequence is TGTGCCAGTCCCGGGACAGGGAGTAACAATGAGCAGTTCTTC.

This chain links TRBV2 with TRBJ1-5; D may be TRBD1 (5 bases). V was trimmed by 8 bases and J by 9 bases, leaving 14 bases between them. The CDR3 is 12 amino acids. Germline V gives CDR1 SNHLY, CDR2 FYNNEI. CDR3 sequence (DNA): TGTGCCAGCGGCAGGACACCCCGGCCCCAGCATTTT. It encodes CASGRTPRPQHF.

This chain uses TRBV19 with TRBJ1-4; D is undetermined. The germline CDR1 and CDR2 sequences are LNHDA and SQIVND (reference sequence). This CDR3 comprises 16 residues. V was shortened by 3 bases and J by 3 bases, with 14 bases between the two germline ends. The CDR3 bases are TGTGCCAGTAGTATCGTCTCACTGTCCTCTAATGAAAAACTGTTTTTT. Protein product: CASSIVSLSSNEKLFF.

This chain joins TRBV4-3 and TRBJ1-4; TRBD1 agrees at 9 bases. The germline V gene encodes CDR1 LGHNA and CDR2 YSLEER. CDR3 length: 15 amino acids. V lost 1 base, J lost 7 bases, and 4 bases stayed unmatched. CDR3 sequence (DNA): TGCGCCAGCAGCCAAGTAGGGGACAGGGTTGAAAAACTGTTTTTT. Its translation: CASSQVGDRVEKLFF.

The chain uses TRBV5-5 and TRBJ2-5; 12 nucleotides line up with TRBD2. The CDR3 totals 15 residues. Germline loops: CDR1 SGHKS, CDR2 YYEKEE (reference sequence). Trimming cost V 4 bases and J 4 bases; bases outside gene matches: 5. CDR3 nucleotide sequence: TGTGCCAGCAGCAGACTAGCGGGGGTAGGAGAGACCCAGTACTTC. Amino acids: CASSRLAGVGETQYF. The full variable domain, its missing parts supplied by reference TRBV5-5 and TRBJ2-5, is DAGVTQSPTHLIKTRGQQVTLRCSPISGHKSVSWYQQVLGQGPQFIFQYYEKEERGRGNFPDRFSARQFPNYSSELNVNALLLGDSALYLCASSRLAGVGETQYFGPGTRLLVL.

The chain carries TRBV9 and TRBJ1-6, with a weak D call TRBD1 (6 bases). CDR3 length equals 15 residues. V shed 6 bases and J shed 5 bases, with 15 bases lying between them. Germline V gene data show CDR1 as SGDLS and CDR2 as YYNGEE. The CDR3 DNA reads as TGTGCCAGCACCCGAACCGGACAGAATAATTCACCCCTCCACTTT. Amino acid sequence: CASTRTGQNNSPLHF.

The CDR3 bases are TGTGCCAGCAGCGTAGCGGGACAGGGCACAGATACGCAGTATTTT. This sequence encodes CASSVAGQGTDTQYF. The chain carries TRBV9 and TRBJ2-3; 8 positions agree with TRBD1. Germline V gives CDR1 SGDLS, CDR2 YYNGEE. V lost 0 bases and J lost 1; bases outside the gene matches: 1. This CDR3 has 15 amino acids. The complete variable domain, with remaining parts taken from reference TRBV9 and TRBJ2-3, reads DSGVTQTPKHLITATGQRVTLRCSPRSGDLSVYWYQQSLDQGLQFLIQYYNGEERAKGNILERFSAQQFPDLHSELNLSSLELGDSALYFCASSVAGQGTDTQYFGPGTRLTVL.